Shown below are 18 T cell receptor beta chains from a single sample sequenced in a study of cytomegalovirus exposure and HLA in healthy donors. PCR was performed using 60 Vbeta and 13 Jbeta primers. Sequencing was performed with immunoSEQ multiplex PCR; in TCRdb, only in-frame clones are kept and a portion is missing. The sample records fewer than 150,000 clones, approximately 80% being singletons. Sequencing was carried out using PBMCs. These receptors were obtained from a male donor in good health and CMV-seronegative.

J is TRBJ1-1 and V is TRBV30; no clear D gene. CDR3 length: 14 residues. V dropped 0 bases and J dropped 1 base, with 9 bases sitting between them. The germline CDR1 and CDR2 sequences are GTSNPN and SVGIG (reference sequence). The CDR3 loop reads CAWSVRHPNTEAFF. The CDR3 nucleotides read TGTGCCTGGAGTGTCCGACACCCGAACACTGAAGCTTTCTTT. The full variable domain, with the rest looked up from reference TRBV30 and TRBJ1-1, is SQTIHQWPATLVQPVGSPLSLECTVEGTSNPNLYWYRQAAGRGLQLLFYSVGIGQISSEVPQNLSASRPQDRQFILSSKKLLLSDSGFYLCAWSVRHPNTEAFFGQGTRLTVV.

This chain connects TRBV2 to TRBJ2-4; possibly TRBD2 for D (5 bases). V was cut by 5 bases and J by 3 bases, with 11 bases left in between. The germline V gene encodes CDR1 SNHLY and CDR2 FYNNEI. There are 14 residues in the CDR3. CDR3 sequence: CASSPRTGKNIQYF. CDR3 nucleotide sequence: TGTGCCAGCAGTCCTCGGACTGGCAAAAACATTCAGTACTTC.

V gene TRBV9 combines with J gene TRBJ2-7, with D tentatively TRBD2 (6 bases). Deletions cut 4 bases from V and 5 bases from J, with 28 bases between. The CDR3 sequence is 18 residues long. CDR1 SGDLS and CDR2 YYNGEE come from the germline V gene. The CDR3 spells CASSPRGAGMGTFHEQYF. CDR3 bases: TGTGCCAGCAGCCCCCGCGGGGCAGGGATGGGGACCTTCCACGAGCAGTACTTC.

The J gene is TRBJ2-2, the V gene TRBV4-3; D ambiguous. V dropped 0 bases and J dropped 5 bases, with 7 bases sitting between them. Germline CDR1 LGHNA, CDR2 YSLEER. The CDR3 loop spans 14 amino acids. This CDR3 reads CASSQDFPTGELFF. The CDR3 DNA follows: TGCGCCAGCAGCCAAGATTTTCCTACCGGGGAGCTGTTTTTT.

The gene calls are TRBV7-3 and TRBJ2-3; unclear D gene. Germline CDR1 and CDR2: SGHTA and FQGTGA. This CDR3 is built from 15 residues. Deletions cut 0 bases from V and 2 bases from J, with 9 bases between. CDR3 sequence: CASSLTAGSTDTQYF. In nucleotides, the CDR3 is TGTGCCAGCAGCTTAACGGCAGGTTCCACAGATACGCAGTATTTT.

The gene calls are TRBV14 and TRBJ1-1, with a weak D call TRBD1 (5 bases). Germline V lookup: CDR1 SGHDN, CDR2 FVKESK. V was shortened by 0 bases and J by 8 bases, with 10 bases between the two germline ends. This CDR3 is 13 amino acids long. The CDR3 spells CASSQDLAGEAFF. The CDR3 region has the DNA TGTGCCAGCAGCCAAGATCTGGCAGGGGAAGCTTTCTTT.

The chain uses TRBV2 and TRBJ2-4; 9 bases agree with TRBD1. This CDR3 is built from 14 residues. Germline V gene data show CDR1 as SNHLY and CDR2 as FYNNEI. J lost 9 bases, V lost 7 bases, and 10 bases had no gene match. This chain's CDR3 is CASTNRQGVGIQYF. The DNA for the CDR3 is TGTGCCAGCACTAACAGACAGGGGGTCGGCATTCAGTACTTC.

V is TRBV19 and J is TRBJ1-6; D is unresolved. V was pared by 4 bases and J by 11 bases, with 12 bases between. CDR3 length equals 13 residues. Germline V CDR1 and CDR2: LNHDA, SQIVND (reference sequence). DNA for the CDR3: TGTGCCAGTAGTAAGACAAGTTTGCCACCCCTCCACTTT. Its protein product is CASSKTSLPPLHF.

This sequence joins TRBV27 and TRBJ1-1; D perhaps matches TRBD1 (6 bases). The germline V and J ends were trimmed by 5 bases and 6 bases, with 13 bases remaining between them. This CDR3 has 13 amino acids. CDR1 and CDR2 from the germline V gene are MNHEY and SMNVEV (reference sequence). As DNA, the CDR3 is TGTGCCAGCAGTCGGATACAGGGAGCTGAAGCTTTCTTT. Translation: CASSRIQGAEAFF.

In its sample, this clone was seen a few times. The rearrangement joins TRBV7-9 to TRBJ2-5; 10 nucleotides align to TRBD2. The CDR3 extends over 18 amino acids. V lost 1 base, J lost 4 bases, and 12 bases stayed unmatched. Germline CDR1 reads SEHNR; CDR2 reads FQNEAQ (reference sequence). In DNA, the CDR3 is TGTGCCAGCAGCTTAGGAAAAACTAGCGGGGATTTGCGAGAGACCCAGTACTTC. It is translated as CASSLGKTSGDLRETQYF. Variable domain in full (rest from reference TRBV7-9 and TRBJ2-5): DTGVSQNPRHKITKRGQNVTFRCDPISEHNRLYWYRQTLGQGPEFLTYFQNEAQLEKSRLLSDRFSAERPKGSFSTLEIQRTEQGDSAMYLCASSLGKTSGDLRETQYFGPGTRLLVL.

This clone was recorded once. The chain recombines TRBV28 with TRBJ1-5, with 10 bases matching TRBD1. This CDR3 has 13 residues. V was clipped by 6 bases and J by 6 bases; unmatched bases: 2. The germline CDR1 and CDR2 sequences are MDHEN and SYDVKM. The CDR3 loop is CASRRQGAQPQHF. The DNA of the CDR3 is TGTGCCAGCAGGAGACAGGGGGCTCAGCCCCAGCATTTT.

V gene TRBV7-8 combines with J gene TRBJ2-1, with 8 bases that match TRBD2. Per germline, CDR1 SGHVS and CDR2 FQNEAQ. CDR3 length: 15 amino acids. V gave up 4 bases and J gave up 6 bases; unmatched junction bases: 8. The CDR3, as DNA: TGTGCCAGCAGCTACAGACTAGCGACGGCCAATGAGCAGTTCTTC. This codes for CASSYRLATANEQFF.

The gene calls are TRBV5-4 and TRBJ2-1, with 7 bases that match TRBD1. The CDR3 runs 16 residues. Germline V lookup: CDR1 SGHNT, CDR2 YYREEE (reference sequence). J was trimmed by 0 bases and V by 3 bases; bases with no gene match: 6. The DNA of the CDR3 is TGTGCCAGCAGCTCAGGCCGGGACAGCTCCTACAATGAGCAGTTCTTC. This encodes CASSSGRDSSYNEQFF.

The DNA for the CDR3 is TGTGCCAGCAGCGTTTCGGCAGGGGAGGGGGAGACCCAGTACTTC. Residues: CASSVSAGEGETQYF. This sequence joins TRBV9 and TRBJ2-5; D may be TRBD2 (7 bases). Germline V gives CDR1 SGDLS, CDR2 YYNGEE. The ends were cut back, 2 bases at V and 5 bases at J, with 16 bases in the middle. The CDR3 runs 15 residues.

V and J are TRBV30 and TRBJ2-7; 10 bases align to TRBD2. CDR1 and CDR2 from the germline V gene are GTSNPN and SVGIG (reference sequence). This CDR3 contains 16 residues. Trimming cost V 1 base and J 3 bases; bases outside gene matches: 9. CDR3 residues: CAWSEFSGGTNYEQYF. The CDR3 DNA is TGTGCCTGGAGTGAATTTAGCGGGGGGACCAACTACGAGCAGTACTTC.

The chain carries TRBV4-1 and TRBJ2-7, with D perhaps matching TRBD2 (7 bases). The CDR3 extends over 16 amino acids. Trimming cost V 0 bases and J 7 bases, with 19 bases left between them. CDR1 is MGHRA and CDR2 is YSYEKL in the germline V gene. CDR3 protein: CASSQEGGGASGEQYF. The CDR3 DNA reads TGCGCCAGCAGCCAAGAAGGAGGGGGGGCTTCGGGAGAGCAGTACTTC.

The J gene is TRBJ2-5, the V gene TRBV7-9; D is perhaps TRBD2 (6 bases). V was shortened by 5 bases and J by 4 bases, with 17 bases between the two germline ends. The CDR3 length is 15 residues. CDR1 is SEHNR, CDR2 FQNEAQ, per germline (reference sequence). The CDR3 region is CASSPRLVLGETQYF. CDR3 bases: TGTGCCAGCAGCCCGCGACTAGTACTCGGAGAGACCCAGTACTTC. The full variable domain, with the rest looked up from reference TRBV7-9 and TRBJ2-5, is DTGVSQNPRHKITKRGQNVTFRCDPISEHNRLYWYRQTLGQGPEFLTYFQNEAQLEKSRLLSDRFSAERPKGSFSTLEIQRTEQGDSAMYLCASSPRLVLGETQYFGPGTRLLVL.

The chain carries TRBV11-2 and TRBJ1-1, with D possibly matching TRBD1 (6 bases). Germline CDR1 reads SGHAT; CDR2 reads FQNNGV. Trimming took 6 bases from V and 6 from J, leaving 20 bases between them. CDR3 size: 15 residues. CDR3 sequence reads: CASSQLRGQRPEAFF. In DNA, the CDR3 is TGTGCCAGCAGTCAACTCCGAGGACAGAGGCCTGAAGCTTTCTTT.